This T cell receptor (beta chain) is drawn from a study of OX40 agonist ivuxolimab in advanced cancers. Study at large: Ivuxolimab, an agonist antibody against OX40 (CD134), was given to patients. Patients got intravenous ivuxolimab at 0.01 to 10 mg/kg every 2 weeks. Patients receiving dose escalation had hepatocellular carcinoma, melanoma, renal cell or head and neck cancer. Study-level results: At doses 0.1 to 3.0 mg/kg, CD4+ and CD8+ clones expanded.

Assay: immunoSEQ multiplex PCR; the TCRdb copy retains only in-frame clones and omits some. The table includes 90,000 to 100,000 clones, nearly 90% detected once. J was trimmed by 2 bases and V by 6 bases; bases with no gene match: 9. Germline V lookup: CDR1 MDHEN, CDR2 SYDVKM. The CDR3 sequence is 15 residues long. To note about this clone: The target antigen is unknown.

Specimen: CD4+ or CD8+ T cells sorted from blood, collected in a trial of the OX40 agonist ivuxolimab. This sequence originates from an adult with an advanced solid tumor such as melanoma, head and neck, liver or kidney cancer. The V call is TRBV28, the J call TRBJ2-7; 8 bases match TRBD1. As DNA, the CDR3 is TGTGCCAGCAGCCGACAGGGGTCATTACCCTACGAGCAGTACTTC. This codes for CASSRQGSLPYEQYF.